These 9 T cell receptor beta chains came from one sample sequenced in a study of T cell changes during pregnancy in multiple sclerosis. This table comes from immunoSEQ multiplex PCR, and its TCRdb copy is limited to in-frame clones, with some not included. The data hold some 52,000 clones, with roughly 92% observed a single time. The specimen comprised CD4+ T cells from peripheral blood mononuclear cells, sampled in the third trimester of pregnancy. The receptors originated from a female donor with multiple sclerosis, enrolled in a pregnancy study.

The chain recombines TRBV11-3 with TRBJ2-1; D is possibly TRBD1 (6 bases). Germline V gene sequence: CDR1 SGHNT, CDR2 YENEEA. The CDR3 is made up of 15 amino acids. The V gene lost 2 bases and the J gene lost 7 bases, with 15 bases spanning the gap. The CDR3 spells CASSLYTGFGNEQFF. CDR3 nucleotide sequence: TGTGCCAGCAGCTTATATACAGGGTTTGGAAATGAGCAGTTCTTC.

A single count supports this clone. The rearrangement joins TRBV19 to TRBJ1-1; tentatively, D is TRBD1 (5 bases). The CDR3 is made up of 14 amino acids. Between the trimmed V and J ends, which lost 7 bases and 2 bases, there was a span of 14 bases. Germline lookup yields CDR1 LNHDA and CDR2 SQIVND (reference sequence). CDR3 bases: TGTGCCAGTACCCTCCGGGGGGGAAACACTGAAGCTTTCTTT. Translating it yields CASTLRGGNTEAFF.

The chain carries TRBV5-1 and TRBJ2-1; unclear D gene. This CDR3 spans 16 amino acids. The V and J ends lost 4 bases and 7 bases respectively, with 21 bases between them. From germline, CDR1 is SGHRS and CDR2 YFSETQ. In DNA, the CDR3 is TGCGCCAGCAGCCAAGTCCCTAGTTTGGGTCGAAATGAGCAGTTCTTC. It translates to CASSQVPSLGRNEQFF.

This clone was seen once. This chain links TRBV7-9 with TRBJ2-1, with a tentative D call TRBD2 (6 bases). The CDR3 runs to 11 residues. Germline lookup yields CDR1 SEHNR and CDR2 FQNEAQ (reference sequence). Trimming shortened V by 9 bases and J by 9 bases, and 12 bases separated the two germline ends. The CDR3 sequence is CASGGGIEQFF. The CDR3 nucleotides are TGTGCCAGTGGTGGAGGGATTGAGCAGTTCTTC.

This chain links TRBV4-1 with TRBJ2-1, with a weak D call TRBD1 (6 bases). CDR3 size: 14 residues. CDR1 and CDR2 from the germline V gene are MGHRA and YSYEKL. V was cut by 3 bases and J by 6 bases, with 12 bases left in between. For the CDR3, the DNA is TGCGCCAGCAGCCATCGAGCGACAGGCAATGAGCAGTTCTTC. It codes for CASSHRATGNEQFF.

There are a few counts of this clone. This rearrangement joins TRBV2 to TRBJ1-2; D gene uncertain. This CDR3 region has 11 residues. V dropped 3 bases and J dropped 5 bases, with 4 bases sitting between them. CDR1 and CDR2 from the germline V gene are SNHLY and FYNNEI. The CDR3 reads CASSDGYGYTF. For the CDR3, the DNA is TGTGCCAGCAGTGACGGTTATGGCTACACCTTC.

CDR3 protein: CASSDERQSRANYGYTF. The CDR3 region has the DNA TGTGCCAGCAGCGACGAGAGACAGTCCCGAGCTAACTATGGCTACACCTTC. The rearrangement uses TRBV7-8 and TRBJ1-2; perhaps TRBD1 as D (5 bases). This CDR3 region has 17 residues. V dropped 5 bases and J dropped 0 bases, with 19 bases sitting between them. Germline assignment: CDR1 SGHVS and CDR2 FQNEAQ. Full variable domain (remainder filled in from reference TRBV7-8 and TRBJ1-2): GAGVSQSPRYKVAKRGQDVALRCDPISGHVSLFWYQQALGQGPEFLTYFQNEAQLDKSGLPSDRFFAERPEGSVSTLKIQRTQQEDSAVYLCASSDERQSRANYGYTFGSGTRLTVV.

This rearrangement joins TRBV7-2 to TRBJ2-3, with D perhaps TRBD2 (5 bases). Germline lookup yields CDR1 SGHTA and CDR2 FQGNSA. Trimming took off 1 base at V and 5 bases at J, with 7 bases between the two ends. The CDR3 runs 13 residues. The CDR3 sequence: CASSLVAGDTQYF. Here the CDR3 DNA reads TGTGCCAGCAGCTTAGTTGCGGGAGATACGCAGTATTTT.

J is TRBJ2-1 and V is TRBV7-3, with TRBD1 identical over 9 bases. CDR1 SGHTA and CDR2 FQGTGA come from the germline V gene. V was pared by 4 bases and J by 4 bases, with 8 bases of the junction left unmatched. The length of the CDR3 is 16 residues. CDR3 amino acids: CASSSKQGAFYNEQFF. The CDR3 bases are TGTGCCAGCAGCTCCAAACAGGGGGCGTTTTACAATGAGCAGTTCTTC. The whole variable domain, remainder taken from reference TRBV7-3 and TRBJ2-1, is GAGVSQTPSNKVTEKGKYVELRCDPISGHTALYWYRQSLGQGPEFLIYFQGTGAADDSGLPNDRFFAVRPEGSVSTLKIQRTERGDSAVYLCASSSKQGAFYNEQFFGPGTRLTVL.